This T cell receptor (beta chain) derives from a study of cytomegalovirus exposure and HLA in healthy donors. Looking at the study overall: Membership in the Caucasian-associated ancestry cluster was found for around 81% of about 430 genotyped donors. Findings of the study overall: A later analysis found that most CMV-associated TCR beta chains appeared HLA-restricted.

Trimming cost V 6 bases and J 9 bases; bases outside gene matches: 8. The CDR3 is 13 amino acids. Germline V gives CDR1 SNHLY, CDR2 FYNNEI. The PCR used 60 Vbeta and 13 Jbeta primers. Sequencing was performed with immunoSEQ multiplex PCR; in TCRdb, only in-frame clones are kept and a portion is missing. The data show 99,000 or so clones, 75% to 90% seen once. Details on this clone: What it binds is unknown.

The sequenced material came from PBMCs. The V and J genes are TRBV2 and TRBJ2-1; 7 positions agree with TRBD2. The clonotype comes from a young man in good health and CMV-seropositive. The CDR3 loop reads CASSRDQRGEQFF. The CDR3 region has the DNA TGTGCCAGCAGCCGGGACCAGCGGGGTGAGCAGTTCTTC.